This T cell receptor beta chain appears in the sequencing data of a study of blood T cell repertoires in COVID-19. Study-level background: Sites in the United States, Italy and Spain provided acute and convalescent COVID-19 samples. PBMCs, B-cell-depleted T cells, or T cells were the source of the cDNA or gDNA that made up the material.

CDR1 is SGHNT and CDR2 is YYREEE in the germline V gene (reference sequence). V shed 2 bases and J 0 bases; nucleotides not matched to a gene: 10. The CDR3 runs to 17 residues. Original processing methods: Estimates of nucleated cell counts were drawn from the amplification of reference gene primers. The protocol was immunoSEQ multiplex PCR, while the TCRdb copy is restricted to in-frame clones and leaves out a portion. V and J calls plus clone size are reproduced from that table; the DNA served to infer D and trimming. Counted here are around 270,000 clones, around nine tenths occurring once; the ten biggest clones make up roughly 5.1%.

Specimen: peripheral blood. This clonotype was obtained from a man aged 35-49 years with acute or convalescent COVID-19. The chain carries TRBV5-4 and TRBJ1-1; 7 bases are shared with TRBD1. In nucleotides, the CDR3 is TGTGCCAGCAGCTTTACGGGACAGCCTATAATGAACACTGAAGCTTTCTTT. It specifies CASSFTGQPIMNTEAFF.